The 21 T cell receptor beta chains presented below share a single source sample, sequenced in a study of blood T cell repertoires in COVID-19. Only in-frame clones appear in the TCRdb table, and some are missing; sequencing was by immunoSEQ multiplex PCR. The data show about 260,000 clones, 83% seen once. Sequencing was carried out using peripheral blood. These TCRs come from a woman aged 50 to 60 who had recovered from COVID-19.

This chain links TRBV30 with TRBJ2-3, with no clear D. Germline V lookup: CDR1 GTSNPN, CDR2 SVGIG (reference sequence). The CDR3 length is 13 residues. V was clipped by 7 bases and J by 4 bases, with 15 bases between them. In nucleotides, the CDR3 is TGTGCCTCATCTTTGAGTCGTGCAGATACGCAGTATTTT. Amino acid sequence: CASSLSRADTQYF.

The chain links TRBV5-1 to TRBJ2-3, with 11 bases lining up with TRBD2. Looked up from germline, CDR1 is SGHRS and CDR2 is YFSETQ. The CDR3 has 20 residues. With 0 bases clipped from V and 3 bases from J, the junction kept 15 bases outside the gene matches. Here the CDR3 DNA reads TGCGCCAGCAGCTTGGCTAATGGGCCCCCGGGACTAGCGGCAACAGATACGCAGTATTTT. Translation gives CASSLANGPPGLAATDTQYF.

The rearrangement uses TRBV7-9 and TRBJ1-5; D gene ambiguous. Trimming took 4 bases from V and 0 from J, leaving 7 bases between them. Germline V gene data show CDR1 as SEHNR and CDR2 as FQNEAQ (reference sequence). This CDR3 has 14 amino acids. Written as DNA, the CDR3 is TGTGCCAGCAGCTCCCAGAATAGCAATCAGCCCCAGCATTTT. This codes for CASSSQNSNQPQHF.

The chain uses TRBV9 and TRBJ2-1; no clear D gene. The CDR3 totals 16 residues. V lost 4 bases and J lost 0, with 14 bases in between. Per the germline V gene, CDR1 is SGDLS and CDR2 is YYNGEE. The CDR3 region has the DNA TGTGCCAGCAGCCCGGCGGCTTGGAGCTCCTACAATGAGCAGTTCTTC. This gives the protein CASSPAAWSSYNEQFF.

This clone was observed once. The gene calls are TRBV9 and TRBJ2-2; no clear D. V was shortened by 0 bases and J by 3 bases, with 6 bases between the two germline ends. Germline V gene data show CDR1 as SGDLS and CDR2 as YYNGEE. The length of the CDR3 is 14 residues. The CDR3 region is CASSVAGYTGELFF. CDR3 DNA: TGTGCCAGCAGCGTAGCGGGTTACACCGGGGAGCTGTTTTTT.

The chain has TRBV19 and TRBJ1-2, with D possibly matching TRBD1 (5 bases). CDR1 is LNHDA, CDR2 SQIVND, per germline (reference sequence). The length of the CDR3 is 14 residues. The V and J ends lost 5 bases and 6 bases respectively, with 16 bases between them. The CDR3 spells CASSSGLQLDGYTF. As DNA, the CDR3 is TGTGCCAGTAGTTCGGGACTACAGCTCGATGGCTACACCTTC.

The chain employs TRBV7-2 and TRBJ1-2, with D possibly being TRBD1 (5 bases). Per the germline V gene, CDR1 is SGHTA and CDR2 is FQGNSA. The CDR3 spans 15 residues. V lost 1 base to trimming and J lost 3 bases, with 12 bases between them. The CDR3 reads CASSLEMGPYYGYTF. Here the CDR3 DNA reads TGTGCCAGCAGCTTAGAAATGGGGCCCTACTATGGCTACACCTTC.

This clone was detected a few times. The V and J genes are TRBV2 and TRBJ1-6; no clear D. The CDR3 is 15 residues long. Germline V gives CDR1 SNHLY, CDR2 FYNNEI. V was clipped by 6 bases and J by 6 bases, with 15 bases between them. CDR3 amino acids: CASSQGSSINSPLHF. CDR3 coding DNA: TGTGCCAGCAGCCAAGGGAGTTCGATTAATTCACCCCTCCACTTT.

This chain connects TRBV7-2 to TRBJ2-7; 7 nucleotides match TRBD1. CDR1 is SGHTA, CDR2 FQGNSA, per germline. The J segment lost 6 bases and the V segment lost 2 bases, leaving 10 bases of the junction unmatched. The CDR3 covers 15 residues. The CDR3 DNA is TGTGCCAGCAGCTTAATAGGGAAAAAGGGGGCCGAGCAGTACTTC. Amino acids: CASSLIGKKGAEQYF.

The rearrangement uses TRBV7-9 and TRBJ2-7, with D unclear. CDR3 size: 12 residues. CDR1 is SEHNR, CDR2 FQNEAQ, per germline (reference sequence). The ends were cut back, 2 bases at V and 2 bases at J, with 4 bases in the middle. CDR3 nucleotides: TGTGCCAGCAGCTTACCCGCCTACGAGCAGTACTTC. Translation: CASSLPAYEQYF.

V and J are TRBV5-4 and TRBJ1-6, with D perhaps matching TRBD1 (5 bases). V lost 5 bases to trimming and J lost 7 bases, with 13 bases between them. Germline-derived CDR1 and CDR2 are SGHNT and YYREEE (reference sequence). This CDR3 has 14 residues. The CDR3 region has the DNA TGTGCCAGCAGATCGGAGACAGAAAATTCACCCCTCCACTTT. Its protein product is CASRSETENSPLHF.

The chain combines TRBV9 with TRBJ1-2, with no clear D. The CDR3 extends over 15 amino acids. Germline values: CDR1 SGDLS, CDR2 YYNGEE. V lost 0 bases, J lost 4 bases, and 13 bases lay in between. CDR3 sequence: CASSVEIRETYGYTF. CDR3 in DNA: TGTGCCAGCAGCGTAGAAATTAGGGAGACCTATGGCTACACCTTC.

The chain joins TRBV7-2 to TRBJ2-1; TRBD2 is a possible D gene (5 bases). CDR3 size: 15 residues. V shed 0 bases and J shed 6 bases, with 12 bases lying between them. Germline V gene lookup returns CDR1 SGHTA and CDR2 FQGNSA. The CDR3 here is CASSLALSRGNEQFF. CDR3 nucleotides: TGTGCCAGCAGCTTAGCGCTTTCCCGGGGCAATGAGCAGTTCTTC.

This chain links TRBV27 with TRBJ2-1; 10 bases are a match to TRBD1. Germline lookup yields CDR1 MNHEY and CDR2 SMNVEV (reference sequence). The CDR3 totals 14 residues. J gave up 4 bases and V 8 bases, and 5 bases lay outside the gene matches. The CDR3 protein is CASSDRGRYNEQFF. The CDR3 coding sequence is TGTGCCAGCTCCGACAGGGGGCGTTACAATGAGCAGTTCTTC.

The chain uses TRBV19 and TRBJ1-4; TRBD1 aligns across 7 bases. The junction had 3 bases not matched to a gene; V was cut back by 3 bases and J by 8 bases. The CDR3 is made up of 13 amino acids. Germline values: CDR1 LNHDA, CDR2 SQIVND (reference sequence). CDR3 in DNA: TGTGCCAGTAGTATCCGGGACAGAGAAAAACTGTTTTTT. Protein sequence: CASSIRDREKLFF.

The J gene is TRBJ2-1, the V gene TRBV7-2, with D possibly matching TRBD2 (5 bases). This CDR3 is built from 13 residues. V gave up 0 bases and J gave up 9 bases, with 9 bases separating them. In germline, CDR1 is SGHTA, CDR2 FQGNSA. The CDR3 DNA follows: TGTGCCAGCAGCTTAGCGGGAGTCAGTGAGCAGTTCTTC. Translating it yields CASSLAGVSEQFF.

In regard to this clone: Being one base from a much bigger clone, this may be a read error. The chain joins TRBV9 to TRBJ1-6, with 8 positions matching TRBD1. V gave up 0 bases and J gave up 7 bases; unmatched junction bases: 0. This CDR3 is 14 amino acids long. CDR1 and CDR2 (germline): SGDLS, YYNGEE. The CDR3 DNA reads TGTGCCAGCAGCGTAGACAGGGGGAATTCACCCCTCCACTTT. This encodes CASSVDRGNSPLHF.

This chain links TRBV27 with TRBJ2-3, with D tentatively TRBD2 (6 bases). There are 16 residues in the CDR3. Germline assignment: CDR1 MNHEY and CDR2 SMNVEV (reference sequence). Trimming left V 6 bases short and J 0 bases short, with 16 bases between. The CDR3 here is CASREPGRTSTDTQYF. The CDR3 nucleotides are TGTGCCAGCAGAGAACCCGGGAGAACGAGCACAGATACGCAGTATTTT.

The chain combines TRBV6-5 with TRBJ1-2, with 8 bases aligning to TRBD1. V trimming: 2 bases; J trimming: 4 bases; junction bases outside the gene matches: 6. The CDR3 runs to 15 residues. From germline, CDR1 is MNHEY and CDR2 SVGAGI. The CDR3 protein is CASSYDRGIVYGYTF. In nucleotides, the CDR3 is TGTGCCAGCAGTTACGACAGGGGTATAGTCTATGGCTACACCTTC.

The chain joins TRBV7-2 to TRBJ2-7; a weak D match, TRBD1 (5 bases). With 0 bases removed from V and 2 bases from J, the gap between germline ends came to 11 bases. Germline V gene lookup returns CDR1 SGHTA and CDR2 FQGNSA. This CDR3 spans 15 amino acids. CDR3 region: CASSLARGGTYEQYF. The DNA of the CDR3 is TGTGCCAGCAGCTTAGCTAGGGGTGGGACCTACGAGCAGTACTTC.

The CDR3 loop reads CAWNRGGELFF. In DNA, the CDR3 is TGTGCCTGGAATAGGGGCGGGGAGCTGTTTTTT. The chain recombines TRBV30 with TRBJ2-2, with a tentative D call TRBD1 (5 bases). This CDR3 contains 11 residues. CDR1 and CDR2 (germline): GTSNPN, SVGIG (reference sequence). The V end lost 4 bases, the J end lost 7 bases, and 7 bases lay between the germline ends.